The rows below give T cell receptor beta chains drawn from one sample of a study of blood T cell repertoires in COVID-19. Data came from immunoSEQ multiplex PCR; TCRdb stores just in-frame clones and leaves some out. The table includes 56,000 or so clones, over 75% detected once. The specimen was peripheral blood. These receptors originate from a human donor in a cohort sampled during active COVID-19. The CDR3 runs from the conserved cysteine through the conserved F or W. The D gene is left open where the match is weak.

V	D	J	CDR3	DNA
TRBV28	NA	TRBJ1-6	CASSIQDHNSPLHF	TGTGCCAGCAGTATACAGGACCATAATTCACCCCTCCACTTT
TRBV4-1	TRBD1	TRBJ1-2	CASSQDWTGGVYGYTF	TGCGCCAGCAGCCAAGACTGGACAGGGGGGGTCTATGGCTACACCTTC
TRBV27	NA	TRBJ2-1	CASGSRGIKDEQFF	TGTGCCAGCGGATCCCGCGGCATCAAAGATGAGCAGTTCTTC
TRBV5-1	TRBD1	TRBJ2-1	CASSTGTGAVNEQFF	TGCGCCAGCAGCACCGGGACAGGGGCAGTCAATGAGCAGTTCTTC
TRBV6-5	NA	TRBJ2-3	CASRTGRDTQYF	TGTGCCAGCAGAACAGGGCGGGATACGCAGTATTTT
TRBV19	TRBD2	TRBJ2-7	CASSIVSGTNHEYEQYF	TGTGCCAGTAGTATAGTATCGGGGACTAACCATGAGTACGAGCAGTACTTC
TRBV5-4	NA	TRBJ1-1	CASSQTNKDSEAFF	TGTGCCAGCAGCCAGACTAATAAGGACAGTGAAGCTTTCTTT
TRBV27	NA	TRBJ1-5	CASSLGGGGQPQHF	TGTGCCAGCAGTTTAGGAGGCGGGGGGCAGCCCCAGCATTTT
TRBV6-1	NA	TRBJ1-5	CASSEAINQPQHF	TGTGCCAGCAGTGAAGCTATTAATCAGCCCCAGCATTTT
TRBV28	TRBD1	TRBJ1-5	CASSWPGGLQPQHF	TGTGCCAGCAGTTGGCCAGGGGGCCTTCAGCCCCAGCATTTT